What follows is one TCR beta chain and its context. Antigen unknown. Some clones are missing from TCRdb's copy, which holds only in-frame ones; the method was immunoSEQ multiplex PCR. The data show about 180,000 clones, roughly 85% seen once. V was clipped by 0 bases and J by 0 bases; unmatched bases: 1. The CDR3 contains 15 residues. In germline, CDR1 is SGHDT, CDR2 YYEEEE. The data are from a study of Ad26.COV2.S vaccination and SARS-CoV-2 variants. Regarding the study as a whole: CD8+ and CD4+ T cells specific for spike reportedly responded with substantial breadth after vaccination. Breadth of non-spike TCRs did not differ between vaccinees and placebo recipients. Placebo recipients trailed vaccine recipients in spike-specific TCR breadth. Total T cell responses, in the TCR breadth and depth analyses, may have been underestimated.

This sequence was found in a human donor who had recovered from COVID-19. The sequencing here drew on peripheral blood, taken after recovery from COVID-19. The chain uses TRBV5-6 and TRBJ2-5; 8 bases fit TRBD1. As DNA, the CDR3 is TGTGCCAGCAGCTTGGACAGGGGGTACCAAGAGACCCAGTACTTC. Translating it yields CASSLDRGYQETQYF.